A selection of T cell receptor beta chains follows, all from one sample in a study of human T cells and chemical hapten exposure. TCRdb independently ran MiXCR on the RACE reads; one entry per CDR3 protein. The table lists hundreds of thousands of distinct CDR3 sequences, around 6% of them singletons. The material was whole blood, obtained in connection with sensitization to the hapten diphenylcyclopropenone (DPC). The receptor source for this set is a woman aged 18-30 years with alopecia areata. Some clones in this sample may be carry-over from other donors' samples. The CDR3 runs from the conserved cysteine through the conserved F or W. The D gene is left open where the match is weak. The size entry is marked missing in some rows and otherwise reads once, few, many or a size class.

v_call	j_call	d_call	clone_size	cdr3_nt	cdr3_aa
TRBV21-1	TRBJ1-2	NA	many	TGTGCCAGCAGCAACCCTCCCAGGGATGGGGGCGGAGGCTACACCTTC	CASSNPPRDGGGGYTF
TRBV28	TRBJ1-5	NA	few	TGTGCCAGCAGTTTACCCTACCGAGGAGGGAAAAGAAATCAGCCCCAGCATTTT	CASSLPYRGGKRNQPQHF
TRBV25-1	TRBJ1-4	TRBD1	many	TGTGCCAGCAGTGAACAGGGGGCAGCTAATGAAAAACTGTTTTTT	CASSEQGAANEKLFF
TRBV11-2	TRBJ1-1	TRBD1	NA	TGTGCCAGCAGCCGTCGACAGGGCGGGTTGGCTTTCTTT	CASSRRQGGLAFF
TRBV6-5	TRBJ2-3	NA	many	TGTGCCAGCAGTTACAACCAATTAACCACAGATACGCAGTATTTT	CASSYNQLTTDTQYF
TRBV6-4	TRBJ1-1	NA	NA	TGTGCCAGCAAGCAGACAGTGAACACTGAAGCTTTCTTT	CASKQTVNTEAFF
TRBV3-1	TRBJ2-7	NA	many	TGTGCCAGCAGCCAAGGGGCCGGCCGGAGCTCCTACGAGCAGTACTTC	CASSQGAGRSSYEQYF
TRBV28	TRBJ2-3	TRBD2	many	TGTGCCAGCAGCCCCCTAGCGGGGGCCACCCACGGGCAGTATTTT	CASSPLAGATHGQYF
TRBV6-5	TRBJ2-5	NA	NA	TGTGCCAGCAGCCTACCGGGTCTAGGAGAGACCCAGTACTTC	CASSLPGLGETQYF
TRBV7-3	TRBJ1-1	NA	many	TGTGCCAGCGGGTTCGGGAGGAACACTGAAGCTTTCTTT	CASGFGRNTEAFF
TRBV7-2	TRBJ2-5	NA	few	TGTGCCAGCAGCTTAGTTCCTAGGTCGTTCGAGACCCAGTACTTC	CASSLVPRSFETQYF
TRBV20-1	TRBJ1-1	NA	many	TGCAGTGCTAGAGGGAGGACAGAGAACACTGAAGCTTTCTTT	CSARGRTENTEAFF
TRBV20-1	TRBJ2-3	NA	NA	TGCAGAGCGACTTACTCAGATACGCAGTATTTT	CRATYSDTQYF
TRBV27	TRBJ2-3	TRBD1	NA	TGTGCCAGCAGCTCGTGGGGACAGCGTACAGATACGCAGTATTTT	CASSSWGQRTDTQYF
TRBV5-6	TRBJ2-1	TRBD2	few	TGTGCCAGCAGCTCCTTGACTAGCGGGACCTACAATGAGCAGTTCTTC	CASSSLTSGTYNEQFF
TRBV7-2	TRBJ2-5	NA	NA	TGTGCCAGCAGTCCCGTTAGGCGAGAGACCCAGTACTTC	CASSPVRRETQYF
TRBV14	TRBJ1-1	TRBD1	many	TGTGCCAGCAGCCGTAGGACAGGGGATAACACTGAAGCTTTCTTT	CASSRRTGDNTEAFF
TRBV27	TRBJ2-7	NA	few	TGTGCCAGCAGTGCGGGACAGGGAAAAGGGACTAGCGCCTACGAGCAGTACTTC	CASSAGQGKGTSAYEQYF
TRBV5-1	TRBJ2-6	NA	few	TGCGCCAGCAGCTTCACTCCAGGGTTAGGGGCCAACGTCCTGACTTTC	CASSFTPGLGANVLTF
TRBV5-1	TRBJ1-4	NA	NA	TGCGCCAGCAGGGTCGTCCCGACTAATGAAAAACTGTTTTTT	CASRVVPTNEKLFF
TRBV6-5	TRBJ2-4	NA	few	TGTGCCAGCAGCCGCCAGGGACACTTAGCCAAAAACATTCAGTACTTC	CASSRQGHLAKNIQYF
TRBV5-1	TRBJ1-1	NA	many	TGCGCCAGCAGCTTCGGCTTAGGTGGCGGCACTGAAGCTTTCTTT	CASSFGLGGGTEAFF
TRBV5-1	TRBJ1-2	TRBD1	many	TGCGCCAGCAGCCCATCGGACAGGAACGACGGCTACACCTTC	CASSPSDRNDGYTF
TRBV7-6	TRBJ2-2	TRBD2	few	TGTGCCAGCAGCTCCCGGGGAGGGGTTTCCACCGGGGAGCTGTTTTTT	CASSSRGGVSTGELFF
TRBV7-2	TRBJ1-6	TRBD1	NA	TGTGCCAGCAGCTTATGGGGACAGGGGCAATCACCCCTCCACTTT	CASSLWGQGQSPLHF
TRBV7-8	TRBJ2-2	TRBD1	many	TGTGCCAGCAGCTTCCCGGGACAGGGGGCCCGAACCCTCGGGGAGCTGTTTTTT	CASSFPGQGARTLGELFF
TRBV10-1	TRBJ1-3	TRBD1	many	TGCGCCAGCAGCTACTCGACAGGGCTTGGAAACACCATATATTTT	CASSYSTGLGNTIYF
TRBV6-5	TRBJ2-7	NA	NA	TGTGCCAGCACCCGCACGGGCAGGGGTTCCTACGAGCAGTACTTC	CASTRTGRGSYEQYF
TRBV5-5	TRBJ2-1	NA	NA	TGTGCCAGCAGCTTGGTACTAGTTGATGAGCAGTTCTTC	CASSLVLVDEQFF
TRBV27	TRBJ1-2	TRBD1	many	TGTGCCAGCGCCAGCGCCGGGACAGATTTCTATGGCTACACCTTC	CASASAGTDFYGYTF
TRBV9	TRBJ1-2	NA	many	TGTGCCAGCAGCGCCTCATTAGTCTACACCTTC	CASSASLVYTF
TRBV12-3/TRBV12-4	TRBJ1-2	TRBD1	NA	TGTGCCAGCACCCCCTTGACAGGGAAGGGCTACACCTTC	CASTPLTGKGYTF
TRBV5-4	TRBJ1-1	NA	many	TGCGCCAGCAGCTTGGCCCCAGGTGGCACTGAAGCTTTCTTT	CASSLAPGGTEAFF
TRBV12-3/TRBV12-4	TRBJ2-3	TRBD2	few	TGTGCCAGCATCGTGACTAGCGGAAACACAGATACGCAGTATTTT	CASIVTSGNTDTQYF
TRBV5-5	TRBJ1-3	NA	many	TGTGCCAGCAGCTTGGAGGGCCGTCTGCTCTCTGGAAACACCATATATTTT	CASSLEGRLLSGNTIYF
TRBV7-2	TRBJ2-5	NA	NA	TGTGCCAGCAGCCCCCAAGGGGCCCTTGAGACCCAGTACTTC	CASSPQGALETQYF
TRBV5-1	TRBJ2-1	NA	few	TGCGCCAGCAGCTTAGCGGACGGTGAGCAGTTCTTC	CASSLADGEQFF
TRBV18	TRBJ1-4	NA	many	TGTGCCAGCTCACCACAAACCACCACGGGGGGCGCAGGCGAAAAACTGTTTTTT	CASSPQTTTGGAGEKLFF
TRBV7-9	TRBJ2-7	NA	NA	TGTGCCAGCAGCTTAGGGAATTTAGGGTCAGGAGAGCAGTACTTC	CASSLGNLGSGEQYF